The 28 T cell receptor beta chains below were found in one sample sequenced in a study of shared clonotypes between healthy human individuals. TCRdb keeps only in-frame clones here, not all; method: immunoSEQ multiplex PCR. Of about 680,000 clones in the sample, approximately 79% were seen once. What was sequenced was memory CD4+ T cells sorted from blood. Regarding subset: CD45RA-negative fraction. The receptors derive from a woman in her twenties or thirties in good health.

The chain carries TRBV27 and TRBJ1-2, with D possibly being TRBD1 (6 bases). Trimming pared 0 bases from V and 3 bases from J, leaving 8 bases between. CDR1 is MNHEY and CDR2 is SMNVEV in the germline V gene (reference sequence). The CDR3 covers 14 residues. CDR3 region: CASSLSPGDYGYTF. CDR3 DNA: TGTGCCAGCAGTTTATCCCCAGGGGACTATGGCTACACCTTC.

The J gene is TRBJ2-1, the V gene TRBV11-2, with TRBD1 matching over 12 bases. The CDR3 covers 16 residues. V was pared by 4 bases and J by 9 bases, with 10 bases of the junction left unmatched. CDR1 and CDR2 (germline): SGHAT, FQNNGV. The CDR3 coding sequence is TGTGCCAGCAGCTCCCGCGGGACAGGGGGCTCTTCTGAGCAGTTCTTC. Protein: CASSSRGTGGSSEQFF.

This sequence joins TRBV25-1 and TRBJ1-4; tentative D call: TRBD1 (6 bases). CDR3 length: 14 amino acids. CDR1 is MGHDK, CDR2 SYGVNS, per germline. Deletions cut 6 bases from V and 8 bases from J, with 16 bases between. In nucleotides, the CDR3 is TGTGCCAGCAGCGACACAGGGTGGGGGGAAAAACTGTTTTTT. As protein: CASSDTGWGEKLFF.

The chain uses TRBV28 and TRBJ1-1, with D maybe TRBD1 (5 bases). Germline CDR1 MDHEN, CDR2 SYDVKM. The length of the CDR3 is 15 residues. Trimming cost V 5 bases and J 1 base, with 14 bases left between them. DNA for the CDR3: TGTGCCAGCAGTCCCCGGGGCCAGGGGAACACTGAAGCTTTCTTT. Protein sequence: CASSPRGQGNTEAFF.

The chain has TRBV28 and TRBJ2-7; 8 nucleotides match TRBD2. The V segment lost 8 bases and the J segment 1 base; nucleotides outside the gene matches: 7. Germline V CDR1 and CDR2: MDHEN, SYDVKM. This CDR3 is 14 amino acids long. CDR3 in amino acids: CASLTSGTSYEQYF. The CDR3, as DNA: TGTGCCAGCCTCACTAGCGGAACATCCTACGAGCAGTACTTC.

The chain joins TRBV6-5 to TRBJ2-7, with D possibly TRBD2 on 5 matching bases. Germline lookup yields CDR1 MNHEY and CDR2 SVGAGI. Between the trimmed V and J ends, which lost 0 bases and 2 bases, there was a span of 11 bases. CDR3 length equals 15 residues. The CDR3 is CASSYSRVDTYEQYF. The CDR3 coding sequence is TGTGCCAGCAGTTACTCGAGGGTAGATACCTACGAGCAGTACTTC.

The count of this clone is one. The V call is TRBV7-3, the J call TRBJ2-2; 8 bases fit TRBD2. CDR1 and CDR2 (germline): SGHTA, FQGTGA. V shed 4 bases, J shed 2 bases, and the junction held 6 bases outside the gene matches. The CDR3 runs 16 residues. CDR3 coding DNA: TGTGCCAGCAGCTACACAGCGGGAGATAACACCGGGGAGCTGTTTTTT. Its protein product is CASSYTAGDNTGELFF.

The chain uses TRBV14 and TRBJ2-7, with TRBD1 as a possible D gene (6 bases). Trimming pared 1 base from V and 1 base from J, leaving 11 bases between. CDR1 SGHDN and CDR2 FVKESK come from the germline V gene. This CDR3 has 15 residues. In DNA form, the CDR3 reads TGTGCCAGCAGCCAAGGGCTTACAGGGTCCTACGAGCAGTACTTC. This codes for CASSQGLTGSYEQYF.

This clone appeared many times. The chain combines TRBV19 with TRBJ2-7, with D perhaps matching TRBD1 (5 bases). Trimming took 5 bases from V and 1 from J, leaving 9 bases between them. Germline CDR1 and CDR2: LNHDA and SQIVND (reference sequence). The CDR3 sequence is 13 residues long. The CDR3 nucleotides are TGTGCCAGTAGTGCGGACATTTCCTACGAGCAGTACTTC. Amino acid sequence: CASSADISYEQYF.

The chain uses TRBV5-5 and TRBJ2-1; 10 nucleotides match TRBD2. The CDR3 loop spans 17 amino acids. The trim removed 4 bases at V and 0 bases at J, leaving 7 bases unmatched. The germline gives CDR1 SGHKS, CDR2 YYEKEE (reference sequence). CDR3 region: CASSLPSSGSSYNEQFF. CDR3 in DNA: TGTGCCAGCAGCCTGCCTTCTAGCGGGAGCTCCTACAATGAGCAGTTCTTC.

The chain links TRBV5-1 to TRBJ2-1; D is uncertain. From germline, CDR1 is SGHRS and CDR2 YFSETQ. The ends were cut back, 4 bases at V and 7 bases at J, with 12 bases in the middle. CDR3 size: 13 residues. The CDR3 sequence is CASSGTGLNEQFF. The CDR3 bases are TGCGCCAGCAGCGGAACGGGTTTAAATGAGCAGTTCTTC.

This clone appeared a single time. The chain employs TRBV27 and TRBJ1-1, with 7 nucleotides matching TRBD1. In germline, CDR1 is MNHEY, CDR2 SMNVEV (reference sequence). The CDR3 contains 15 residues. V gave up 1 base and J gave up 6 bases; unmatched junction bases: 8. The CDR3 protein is CASSLFTQGVAEAFF. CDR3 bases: TGTGCCAGCAGTTTATTCACTCAGGGGGTAGCTGAAGCTTTCTTT.

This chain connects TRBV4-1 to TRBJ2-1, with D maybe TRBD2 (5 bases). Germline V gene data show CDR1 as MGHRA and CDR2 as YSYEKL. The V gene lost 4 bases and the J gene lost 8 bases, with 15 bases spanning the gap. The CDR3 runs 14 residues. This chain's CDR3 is CASSRTSGSDEQFF. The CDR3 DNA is TGCGCCAGCAGCCGCACCTCGGGAAGCGATGAGCAGTTCTTC.

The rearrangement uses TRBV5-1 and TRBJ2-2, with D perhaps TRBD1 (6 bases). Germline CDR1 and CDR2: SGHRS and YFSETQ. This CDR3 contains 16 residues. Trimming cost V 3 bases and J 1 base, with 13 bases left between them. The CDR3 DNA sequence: TGCGCCAGCAGCTCCGGGACAAGGGGGAACACCGGGGAGCTGTTTTTT. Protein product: CASSSGTRGNTGELFF. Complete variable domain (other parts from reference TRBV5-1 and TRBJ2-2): KAGVTQTPRYLIKTRGQQVTLSCSPISGHRSVSWYQQTPGQGLQFLFEYFSETQRNKGNFPGRFSGRQFSNSRSEMNVSTLELGDSALYLCASSSGTRGNTGELFFGEGSRLTVL.

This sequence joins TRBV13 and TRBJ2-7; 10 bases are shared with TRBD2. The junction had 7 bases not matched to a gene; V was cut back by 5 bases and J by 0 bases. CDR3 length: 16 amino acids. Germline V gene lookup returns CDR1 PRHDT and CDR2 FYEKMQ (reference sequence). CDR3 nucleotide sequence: TGTGCCAGCAGCCCAGGGGCTAGCGGGAGCTCCTACGAGCAGTACTTC. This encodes CASSPGASGSSYEQYF.

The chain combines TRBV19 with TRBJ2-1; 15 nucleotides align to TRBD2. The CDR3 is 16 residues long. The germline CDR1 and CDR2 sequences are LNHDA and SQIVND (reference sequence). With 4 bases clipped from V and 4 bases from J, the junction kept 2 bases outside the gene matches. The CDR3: CASSTGTSGRYNEQFF. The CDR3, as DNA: TGTGCCAGTAGTACGGGGACTAGCGGGAGGTACAATGAGCAGTTCTTC.

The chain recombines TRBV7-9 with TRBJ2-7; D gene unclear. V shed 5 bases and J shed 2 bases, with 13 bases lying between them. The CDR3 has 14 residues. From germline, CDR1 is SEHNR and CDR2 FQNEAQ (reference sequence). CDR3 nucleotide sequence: TGTGCCAGCAGCCCCCTCGGACGGGCCTACGAGCAGTACTTC. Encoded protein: CASSPLGRAYEQYF. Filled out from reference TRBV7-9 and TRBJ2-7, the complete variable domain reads DTGVSQNPRHKITKRGQNVTFRCDPISEHNRLYWYRQTLGQGPEFLTYFQNEAQLEKSRLLSDRFSAERPKGSFSTLEIQRTEQGDSAMYLCASSPLGRAYEQYFGPGTRLTVT.

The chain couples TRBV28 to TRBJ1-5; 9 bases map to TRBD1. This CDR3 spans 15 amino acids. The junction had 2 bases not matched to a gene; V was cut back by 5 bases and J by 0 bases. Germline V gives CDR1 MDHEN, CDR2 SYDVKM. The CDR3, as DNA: TGTGCCAGCAGTGGGACAGGGACTAGCAATCAGCCCCAGCATTTT. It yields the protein CASSGTGTSNQPQHF.

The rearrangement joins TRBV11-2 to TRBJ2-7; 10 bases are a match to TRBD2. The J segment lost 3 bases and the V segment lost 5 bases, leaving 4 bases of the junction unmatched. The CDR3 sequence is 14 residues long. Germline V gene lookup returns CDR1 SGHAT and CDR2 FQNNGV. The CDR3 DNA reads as TGTGCCAGCAGCCTAGCGGGAGCGAACTACGAGCAGTACTTC. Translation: CASSLAGANYEQYF.

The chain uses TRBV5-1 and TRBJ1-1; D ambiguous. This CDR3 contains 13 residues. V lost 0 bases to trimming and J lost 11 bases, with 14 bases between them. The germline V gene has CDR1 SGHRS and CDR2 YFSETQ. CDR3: CASSLAVEGNAFF. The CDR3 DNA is TGCGCCAGCAGCTTGGCAGTAGAGGGAAACGCTTTCTTT.

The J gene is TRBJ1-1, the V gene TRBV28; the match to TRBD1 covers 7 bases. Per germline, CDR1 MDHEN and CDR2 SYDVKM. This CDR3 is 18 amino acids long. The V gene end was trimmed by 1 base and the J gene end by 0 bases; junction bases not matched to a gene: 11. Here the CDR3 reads CASSLSISDRVMNTEAFF. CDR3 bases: TGTGCCAGCAGTTTATCTATTAGTGACAGGGTGATGAACACTGAAGCTTTCTTT.

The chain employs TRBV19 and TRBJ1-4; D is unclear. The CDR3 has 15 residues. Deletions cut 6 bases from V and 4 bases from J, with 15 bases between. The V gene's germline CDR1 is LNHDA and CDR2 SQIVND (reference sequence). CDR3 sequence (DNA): TGTGCCAGTAGAAACCCGCGGGTCCGTAATGAAAAACTGTTTTTT. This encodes CASRNPRVRNEKLFF.

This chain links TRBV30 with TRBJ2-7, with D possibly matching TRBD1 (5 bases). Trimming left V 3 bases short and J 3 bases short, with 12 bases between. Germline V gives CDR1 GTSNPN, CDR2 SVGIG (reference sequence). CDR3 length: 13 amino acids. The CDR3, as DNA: TGTGCCTGGAGAAGGGGTCCCGACTACGAGCAGTACTTC. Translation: CAWRRGPDYEQYF.

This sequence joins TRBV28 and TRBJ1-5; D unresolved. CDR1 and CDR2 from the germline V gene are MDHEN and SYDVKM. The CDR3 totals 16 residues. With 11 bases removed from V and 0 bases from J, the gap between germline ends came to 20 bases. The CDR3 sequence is CASSDSLRGSNQPQHF. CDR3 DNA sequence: TGTGCCTCCTCGGACTCCCTGCGAGGTAGCAATCAGCCCCAGCATTTT.

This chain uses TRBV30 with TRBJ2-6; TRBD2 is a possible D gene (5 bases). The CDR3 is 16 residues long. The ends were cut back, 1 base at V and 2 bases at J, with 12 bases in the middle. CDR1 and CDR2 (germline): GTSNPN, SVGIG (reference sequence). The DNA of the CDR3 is TGTGCCTGGAGTGGAGGGAAAGGGCCTGGGGCCAACGTCCTGACTTTC. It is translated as CAWSGGKGPGANVLTF.

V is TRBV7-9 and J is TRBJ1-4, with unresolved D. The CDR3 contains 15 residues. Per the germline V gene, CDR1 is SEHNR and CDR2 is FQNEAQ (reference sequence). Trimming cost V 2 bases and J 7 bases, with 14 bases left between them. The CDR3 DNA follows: TGTGCCAGCAGCTTAAGCGGGTCTTTCTTTGAAAAACTGTTTTTT. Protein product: CASSLSGSFFEKLFF.

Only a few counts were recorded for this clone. The CDR3 protein is CASSERTAGNTIYF. The DNA for the CDR3 is TGTGCCAGCAGTGAAAGGACAGCTGGAAACACCATATATTTT. The chain uses TRBV6-1 and TRBJ1-3, with D perhaps matching TRBD1 (6 bases). Germline loops: CDR1 MNHNS, CDR2 SASEGT. The CDR3 totals 14 residues. V was shortened by 2 bases and J by 2 bases, with 7 bases between the two germline ends.

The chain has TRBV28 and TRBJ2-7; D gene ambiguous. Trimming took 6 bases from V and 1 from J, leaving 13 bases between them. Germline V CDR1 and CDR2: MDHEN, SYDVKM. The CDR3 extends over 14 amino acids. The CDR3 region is CASREAQSSYEQYF. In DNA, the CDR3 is TGTGCCAGCAGAGAAGCGCAATCTTCCTACGAGCAGTACTTC.